This T cell receptor beta chain was sequenced during a study of blood T cell repertoires in COVID-19. Across the study: From T cells, B-cell-depleted T cells, or PBMCs came the material, which was cDNA or gDNA.

The CDR3 runs 16 residues. V lost 5 bases and J lost 1; bases outside the gene matches: 9. Germline-derived CDR1 and CDR2 are LNHDA and SQIVND (reference sequence). Profiling relied on immunoSEQ multiplex PCR, and the TCRdb table lists in-frame clones only, not all of them. The table includes over 250,000 clones, around 89% detected once. Study members were between about 18 and 100 years old and lived in 20 to 25 US regions. Participant-given clinical history determined each cohort assignment. The recovered donors of Cohort 3 showed two negative PCRs, clearance, or symptom resolution. The sequence derives from a man aged 40-55 years who had recovered from COVID-19. The chain carries TRBV19 and TRBJ2-5; 8 nucleotides agree with TRBD1. Sequences were obtained from PBMCs or T cells enriched from blood (not recorded which). This CDR3 is CASSVQGAPTQETQYF. For the CDR3, the DNA is TGTGCCAGTAGTGTCCAGGGGGCGCCGACCCAAGAGACCCAGTACTTC.